This record looks at one T cell receptor beta chain sequence and its context. 13 Jbeta primers and 60 Vbeta primers were used for the PCR. Here immunoSEQ multiplex PCR was the method, and the copy in TCRdb shows in-frame clones only, minus some. The sample includes around 100,000 clones, roughly 70% of them seen just once. Germline CDR1 ENHRY, CDR2 SYGVKD. Trimming took off 3 bases at V and 5 bases at J, with 14 bases between the two ends. This CDR3 contains 15 residues. The entry originates in a study of cytomegalovirus exposure and HLA in healthy donors. V usage is TRBV10-3 and J usage is TRBJ2-1; weak D call: TRBD2 (6 bases). The source is a man aged 25 to 40 in good health and CMV-seronegative. Sequencing was performed on PBMCs. CDR3 amino acids: CAISEMEGPNNEQFF. In nucleotides, the CDR3 is TGTGCCATCAGTGAAATGGAGGGCCCAAACAATGAGCAGTTCTTC.